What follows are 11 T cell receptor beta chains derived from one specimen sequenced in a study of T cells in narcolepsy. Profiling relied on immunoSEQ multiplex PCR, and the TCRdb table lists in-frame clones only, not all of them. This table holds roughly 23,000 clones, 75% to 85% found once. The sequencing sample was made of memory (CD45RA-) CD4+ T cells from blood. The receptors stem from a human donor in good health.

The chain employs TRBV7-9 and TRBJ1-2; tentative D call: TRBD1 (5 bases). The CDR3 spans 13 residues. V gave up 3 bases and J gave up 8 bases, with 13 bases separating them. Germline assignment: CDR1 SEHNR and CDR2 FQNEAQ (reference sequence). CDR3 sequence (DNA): TGTGCCAGCAGCTTCGAGGGCAGGGAAGGCTACACCTTC. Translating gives CASSFEGREGYTF.

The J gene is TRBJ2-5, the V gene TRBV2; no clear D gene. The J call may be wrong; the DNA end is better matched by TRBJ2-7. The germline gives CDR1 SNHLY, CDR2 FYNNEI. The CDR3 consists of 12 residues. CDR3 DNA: TGTGCCAGCAGTGACCTGAACTACGAGCAGTACTTC. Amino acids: CASSDLNYEQYF.

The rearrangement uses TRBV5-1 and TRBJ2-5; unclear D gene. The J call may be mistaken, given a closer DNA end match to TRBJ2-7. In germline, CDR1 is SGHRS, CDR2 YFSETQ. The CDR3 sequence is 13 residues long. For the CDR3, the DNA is TGCGCCAGCAGGGCAAGGGAAGGATACGAGCAGTACTTC. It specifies CASRAREGYEQYF.

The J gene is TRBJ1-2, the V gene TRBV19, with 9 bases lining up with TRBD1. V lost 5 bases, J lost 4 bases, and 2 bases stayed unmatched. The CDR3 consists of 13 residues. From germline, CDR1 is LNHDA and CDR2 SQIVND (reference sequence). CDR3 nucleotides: TGTGCCAGTAGTCCGACAGGGGGCTATGGCTACACCTTC. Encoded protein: CASSPTGGYGYTF. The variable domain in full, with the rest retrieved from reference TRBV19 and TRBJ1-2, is DGGITQSPKYLFRKEGQNVTLSCEQNLNHDAMYWYRQDPGQGLRLIYYSQIVNDFQKGDIAEGYSVSREKKESFPLTVTSAQKNPTAFYLCASSPTGGYGYTFGSGTRLTVV.

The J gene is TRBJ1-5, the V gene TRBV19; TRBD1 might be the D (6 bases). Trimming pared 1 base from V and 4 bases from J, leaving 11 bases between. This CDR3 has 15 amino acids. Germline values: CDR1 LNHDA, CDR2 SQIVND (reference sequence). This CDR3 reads CASSIGQQGNQPQHF. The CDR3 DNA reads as TGTGCCAGTAGTATAGGTCAACAGGGTAATCAGCCCCAGCATTTT.

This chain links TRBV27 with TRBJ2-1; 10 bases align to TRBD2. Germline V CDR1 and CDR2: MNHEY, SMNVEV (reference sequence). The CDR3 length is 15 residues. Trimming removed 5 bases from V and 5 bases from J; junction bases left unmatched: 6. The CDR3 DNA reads TGTGCCAGCAGTCACCCTAGCGGGGGAGACAATGAGCAGTTCTTC. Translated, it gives CASSHPSGGDNEQFF.

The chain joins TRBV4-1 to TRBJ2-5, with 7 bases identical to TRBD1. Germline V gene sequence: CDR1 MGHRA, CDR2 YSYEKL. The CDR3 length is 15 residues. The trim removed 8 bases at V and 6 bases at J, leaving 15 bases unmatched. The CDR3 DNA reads TGCGCCAGCGCCAGTGATGACAGGGCTGGGAAGACCCAGTACTTC. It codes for CASASDDRAGKTQYF.

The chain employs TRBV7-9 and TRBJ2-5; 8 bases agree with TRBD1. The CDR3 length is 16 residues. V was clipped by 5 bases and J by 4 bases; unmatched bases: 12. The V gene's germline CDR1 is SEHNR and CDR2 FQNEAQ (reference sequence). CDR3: CASSRGQGVSLETQYF. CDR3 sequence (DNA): TGTGCCAGCAGCCGCGGACAGGGAGTCTCCCTAGAGACCCAGTACTTC.

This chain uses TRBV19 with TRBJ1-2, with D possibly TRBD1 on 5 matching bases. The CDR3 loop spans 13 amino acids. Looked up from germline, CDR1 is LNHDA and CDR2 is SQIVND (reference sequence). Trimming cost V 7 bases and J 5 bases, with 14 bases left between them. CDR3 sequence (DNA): TGTGCCAGTACCCTCTCAGGGTATTATGGCTACACCTTC. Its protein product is CASTLSGYYGYTF.

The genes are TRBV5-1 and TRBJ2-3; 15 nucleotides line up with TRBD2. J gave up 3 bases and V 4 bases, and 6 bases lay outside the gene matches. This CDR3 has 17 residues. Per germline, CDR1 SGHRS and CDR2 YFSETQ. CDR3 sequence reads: CASSPRTSGGGTDTQYF. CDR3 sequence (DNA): TGCGCCAGCAGCCCCCGGACTAGCGGGGGGGGAACAGATACGCAGTATTTT. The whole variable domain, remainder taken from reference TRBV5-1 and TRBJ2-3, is KAGVTQTPRYLIKTRGQQVTLSCSPISGHRSVSWYQQTPGQGLQFLFEYFSETQRNKGNFPGRFSGRQFSNSRSEMNVSTLELGDSALYLCASSPRTSGGGTDTQYFGPGTRLTVL.

The CDR3: CATSRAGPGGLEQYF. The CDR3, as DNA: TGTGCCACCAGCAGAGCGGGTCCAGGAGGGCTCGAGCAGTACTTC. This chain uses TRBV15 with TRBJ2-7; TRBD2 is a possible D gene (6 bases). The ends were cut back, 1 base at V and 6 bases at J, with 16 bases in the middle. Germline CDR1 LNHNV, CDR2 YYDKDF (reference sequence). This CDR3 has 15 amino acids.